This TCR beta chain was observed in a study of T cells after yellow fever vaccination. Study overall: Preparation of fractions with low cell numbers was performed using SMART-Seq v4 Ultra Low Input. Whole-study results and caveats: Clones from primary vaccination mostly reappeared after the booster (around 97% CD4, approximately 86% CD8). The study noted that FACS-sorted repertoires could contain abundant clonotypes contaminating from the bulk population.

The 5'RACE template-switching step produced TCR cDNA and added a universal primer site and UMIs. One entry per CDR3 protein, called by TCRdb with MiXCR from the 5' RACE reads. The data hold about 430,000 distinct CDR3 sequences, with around 19% observed a single time. The CDR3 runs to 16 residues. Germline loops: CDR1 SGHNT, CDR2 YYREEE (reference sequence). The junction had 7 bases not matched to a gene; V was cut back by 1 base and J by 5 bases. Remarks on this clonotype: Its antigen is undetermined.

Sequencing used PBMCs, obtained before the yellow fever booster vaccination. The sequence was collected from a man in his late teens or twenties who received the YFV17D yellow fever vaccine. The chain employs TRBV5-4 and TRBJ2-2; 8 bases map to TRBD2. CDR3 DNA sequence: TGTGCCAGCAGCTTGACGGGACTAGTGGGTACCGGGGAGCTGTTTTTT. This gives the protein CASSLTGLVGTGELFF.